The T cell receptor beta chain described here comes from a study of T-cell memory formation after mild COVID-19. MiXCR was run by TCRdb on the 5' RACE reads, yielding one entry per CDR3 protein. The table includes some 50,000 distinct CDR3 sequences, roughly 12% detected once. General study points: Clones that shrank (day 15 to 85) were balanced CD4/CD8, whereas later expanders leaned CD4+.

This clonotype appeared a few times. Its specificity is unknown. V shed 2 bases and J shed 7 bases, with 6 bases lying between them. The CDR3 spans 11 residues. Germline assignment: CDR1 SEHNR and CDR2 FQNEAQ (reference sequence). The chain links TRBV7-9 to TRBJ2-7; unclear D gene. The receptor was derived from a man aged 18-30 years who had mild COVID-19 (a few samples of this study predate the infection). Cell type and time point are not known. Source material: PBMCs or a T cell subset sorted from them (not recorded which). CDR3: CASSLSREQYF. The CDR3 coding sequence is TGTGCCAGCAGCTTAAGTCGGGAGCAGTACTTC.